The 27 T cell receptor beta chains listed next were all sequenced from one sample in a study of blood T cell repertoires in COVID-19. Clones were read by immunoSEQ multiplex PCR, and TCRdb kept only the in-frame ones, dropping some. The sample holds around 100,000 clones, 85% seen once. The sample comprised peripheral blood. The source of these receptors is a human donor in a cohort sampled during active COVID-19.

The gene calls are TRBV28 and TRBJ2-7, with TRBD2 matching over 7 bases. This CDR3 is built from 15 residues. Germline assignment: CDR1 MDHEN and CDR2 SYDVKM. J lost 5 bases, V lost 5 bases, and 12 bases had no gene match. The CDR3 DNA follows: TGTGCCAGCAGTCCCGGGGGGTCTCTTGTAGACGAGCAGTACTTC. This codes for CASSPGGSLVDEQYF.

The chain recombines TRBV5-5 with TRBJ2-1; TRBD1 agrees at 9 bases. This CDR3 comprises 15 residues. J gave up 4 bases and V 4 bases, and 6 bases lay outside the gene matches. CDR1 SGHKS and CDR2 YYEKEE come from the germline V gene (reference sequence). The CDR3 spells CASSSRDRDYNEQFF. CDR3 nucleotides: TGTGCCAGCAGCAGTAGGGACAGGGATTACAATGAGCAGTTCTTC.

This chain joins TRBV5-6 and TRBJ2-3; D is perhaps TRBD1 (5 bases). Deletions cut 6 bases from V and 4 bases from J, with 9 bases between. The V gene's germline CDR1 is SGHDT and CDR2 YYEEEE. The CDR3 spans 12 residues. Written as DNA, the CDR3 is TGTGCCAGCAACTTCAGGGCAGATACGCAGTATTTT. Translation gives CASNFRADTQYF.

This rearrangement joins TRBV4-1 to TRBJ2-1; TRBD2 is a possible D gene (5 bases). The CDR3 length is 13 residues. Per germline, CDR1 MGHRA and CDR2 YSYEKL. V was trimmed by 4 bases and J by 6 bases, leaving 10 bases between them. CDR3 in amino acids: CASSRGLGNEQFF. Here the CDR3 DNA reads TGCGCCAGCAGCCGAGGACTGGGCAATGAGCAGTTCTTC.

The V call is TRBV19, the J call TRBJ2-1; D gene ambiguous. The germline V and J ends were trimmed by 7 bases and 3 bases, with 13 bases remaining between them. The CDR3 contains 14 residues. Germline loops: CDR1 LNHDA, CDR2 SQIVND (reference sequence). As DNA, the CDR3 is TGTGCCAGTACCCTTAGCCAAATCTACAATGAGCAGTTCTTC. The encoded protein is CASTLSQIYNEQFF. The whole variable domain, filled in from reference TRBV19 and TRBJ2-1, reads DGGITQSPKYLFRKEGQNVTLSCEQNLNHDAMYWYRQDPGQGLRLIYYSQIVNDFQKGDIAEGYSVSREKKESFPLTVTSAQKNPTAFYLCASTLSQIYNEQFFGPGTRLTVL.

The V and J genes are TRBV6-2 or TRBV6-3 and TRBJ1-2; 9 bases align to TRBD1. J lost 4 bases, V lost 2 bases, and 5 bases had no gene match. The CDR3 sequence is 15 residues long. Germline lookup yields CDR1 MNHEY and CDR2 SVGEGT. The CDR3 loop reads CASSYNRDRAYGYTF. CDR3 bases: TGTGCCAGCAGTTACAACCGGGACAGGGCCTATGGCTACACCTTC.

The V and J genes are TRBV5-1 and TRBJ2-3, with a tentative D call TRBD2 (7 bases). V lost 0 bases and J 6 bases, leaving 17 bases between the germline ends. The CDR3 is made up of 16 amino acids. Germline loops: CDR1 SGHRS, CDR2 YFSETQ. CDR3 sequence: CASSLVGGGGLDTQYF. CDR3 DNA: TGCGCCAGCAGCTTGGTCGGGGGCGGGGGACTTGATACGCAGTATTTT.

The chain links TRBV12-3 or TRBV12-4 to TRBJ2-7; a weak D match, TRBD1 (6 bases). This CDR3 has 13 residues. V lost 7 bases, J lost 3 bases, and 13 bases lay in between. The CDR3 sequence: CASTYGTNYEQYF. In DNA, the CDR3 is TGTGCCAGCACGTACGGGACAAACTACGAGCAGTACTTC.

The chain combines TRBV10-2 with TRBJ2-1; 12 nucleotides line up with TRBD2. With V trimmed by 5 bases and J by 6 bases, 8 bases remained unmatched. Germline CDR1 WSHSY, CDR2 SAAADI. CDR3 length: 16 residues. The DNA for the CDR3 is TGCGCCAGCAGTATATCTCTAGCGGGGGGGCGCAATGAGCAGTTCTTC. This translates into CASSISLAGGRNEQFF.

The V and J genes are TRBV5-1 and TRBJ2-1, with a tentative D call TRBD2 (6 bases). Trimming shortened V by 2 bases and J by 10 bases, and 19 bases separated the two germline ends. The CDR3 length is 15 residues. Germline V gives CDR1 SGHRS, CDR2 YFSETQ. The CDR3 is CASSLGSGDNEEQFF. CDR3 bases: TGCGCCAGCAGCTTAGGTAGCGGTGACAATGAAGAGCAGTTCTTC.

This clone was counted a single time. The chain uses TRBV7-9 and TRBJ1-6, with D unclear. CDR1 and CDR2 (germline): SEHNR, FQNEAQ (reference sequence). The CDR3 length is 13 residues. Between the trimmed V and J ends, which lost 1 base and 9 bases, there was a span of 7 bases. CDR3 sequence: CASSLDLASPLHF. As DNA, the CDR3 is TGTGCCAGCAGCTTAGACCTAGCTTCACCCCTCCACTTT. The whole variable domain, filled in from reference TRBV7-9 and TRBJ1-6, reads DTGVSQNPRHKITKRGQNVTFRCDPISEHNRLYWYRQTLGQGPEFLTYFQNEAQLEKSRLLSDRFSAERPKGSFSTLEIQRTEQGDSAMYLCASSLDLASPLHFGNGTRLTVT.

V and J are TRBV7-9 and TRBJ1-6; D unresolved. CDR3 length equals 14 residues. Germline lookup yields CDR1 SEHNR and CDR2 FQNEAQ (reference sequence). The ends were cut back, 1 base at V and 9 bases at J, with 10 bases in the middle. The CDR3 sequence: CASSLVWPSSPLHF. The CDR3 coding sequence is TGTGCCAGCAGCTTAGTATGGCCCAGTTCACCCCTCCACTTT.

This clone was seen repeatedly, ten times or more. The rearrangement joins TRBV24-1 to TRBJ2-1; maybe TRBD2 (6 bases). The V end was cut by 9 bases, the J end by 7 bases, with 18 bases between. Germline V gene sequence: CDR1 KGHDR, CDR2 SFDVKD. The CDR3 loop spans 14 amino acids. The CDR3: CATGVGVGRNEQFF. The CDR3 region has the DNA TGTGCCACCGGGGTCGGGGTGGGGAGGAATGAGCAGTTCTTC.

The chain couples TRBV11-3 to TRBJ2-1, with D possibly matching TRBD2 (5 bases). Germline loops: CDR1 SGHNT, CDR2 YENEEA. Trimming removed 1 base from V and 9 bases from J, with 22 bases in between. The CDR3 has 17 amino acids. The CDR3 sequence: CASSLVRGTLDNAEQFF. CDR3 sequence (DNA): TGTGCCAGCAGCTTAGTTCGGGGTACACTCGACAATGCTGAGCAGTTCTTC.

The CDR3 protein is CASTMIQGSSGELFF. CDR3 sequence (DNA): TGCGCCAGCACTATGATCCAGGGTTCCAGCGGGGAGCTGTTTTTT. V and J are TRBV5-1 and TRBJ2-2; D is perhaps TRBD1 (5 bases). Germline CDR1 and CDR2: SGHRS and YFSETQ. With 6 bases removed from V and 7 bases from J, the gap between germline ends came to 19 bases. CDR3 length: 15 amino acids.

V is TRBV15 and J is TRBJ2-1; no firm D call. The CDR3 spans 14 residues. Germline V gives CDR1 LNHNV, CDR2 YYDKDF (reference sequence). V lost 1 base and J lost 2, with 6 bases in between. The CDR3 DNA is TGTGCCACCAGCAGAGTCGGAGCCTACAATGAGCAGTTCTTC. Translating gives CATSRVGAYNEQFF.

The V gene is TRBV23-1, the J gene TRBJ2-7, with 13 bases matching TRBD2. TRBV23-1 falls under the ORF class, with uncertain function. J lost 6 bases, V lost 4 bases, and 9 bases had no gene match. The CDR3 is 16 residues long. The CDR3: CASSLHGTSGALEQYF. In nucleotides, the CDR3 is TGCGCCAGCAGTCTCCATGGGACTAGCGGGGCACTCGAGCAGTACTTC.

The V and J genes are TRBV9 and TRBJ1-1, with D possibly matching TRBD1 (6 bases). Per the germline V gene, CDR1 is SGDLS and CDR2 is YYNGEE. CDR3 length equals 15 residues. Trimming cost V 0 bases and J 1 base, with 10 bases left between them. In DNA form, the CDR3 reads TGTGCCAGCAGCGTAGCCCAGGACAGGAACACTGAAGCTTTCTTT. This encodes CASSVAQDRNTEAFF.

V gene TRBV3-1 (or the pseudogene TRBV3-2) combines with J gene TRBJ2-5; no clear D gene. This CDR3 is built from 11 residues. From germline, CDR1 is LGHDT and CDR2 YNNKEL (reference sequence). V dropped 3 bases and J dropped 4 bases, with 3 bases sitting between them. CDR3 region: CASSHSETQYF. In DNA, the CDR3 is TGTGCCAGCAGCCACTCAGAGACCCAGTACTTC.

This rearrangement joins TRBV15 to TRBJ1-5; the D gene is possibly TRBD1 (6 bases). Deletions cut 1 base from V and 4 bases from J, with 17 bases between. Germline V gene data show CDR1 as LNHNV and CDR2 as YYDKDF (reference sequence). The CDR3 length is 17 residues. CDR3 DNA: TGTGCCACCAGCAGAGTTTTCCAACGGACAGCGAATCAGCCCCAGCATTTT. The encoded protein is CATSRVFQRTANQPQHF.

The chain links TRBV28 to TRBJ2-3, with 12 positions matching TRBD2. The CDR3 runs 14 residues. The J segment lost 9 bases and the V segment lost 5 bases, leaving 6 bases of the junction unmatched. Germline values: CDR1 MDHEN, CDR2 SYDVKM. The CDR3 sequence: CASSPGLAGWTQYF. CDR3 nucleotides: TGTGCCAGCAGTCCAGGACTAGCGGGGTGGACGCAGTATTTT.

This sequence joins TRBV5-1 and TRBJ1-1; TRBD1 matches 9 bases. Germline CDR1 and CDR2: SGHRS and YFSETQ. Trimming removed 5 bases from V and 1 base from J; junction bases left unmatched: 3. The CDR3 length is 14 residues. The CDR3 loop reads CASSYRGRNTEAFF. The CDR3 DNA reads TGCGCCAGCAGTTACAGGGGGCGGAACACTGAAGCTTTCTTT. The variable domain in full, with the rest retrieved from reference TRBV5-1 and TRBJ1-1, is KAGVTQTPRYLIKTRGQQVTLSCSPISGHRSVSWYQQTPGQGLQFLFEYFSETQRNKGNFPGRFSGRQFSNSRSEMNVSTLELGDSALYLCASSYRGRNTEAFFGQGTRLTVV.

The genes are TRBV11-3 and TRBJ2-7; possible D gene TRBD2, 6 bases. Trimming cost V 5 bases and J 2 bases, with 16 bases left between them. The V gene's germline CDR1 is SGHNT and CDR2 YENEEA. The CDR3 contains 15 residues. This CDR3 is CASSQGLTDTYEQYF. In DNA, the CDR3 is TGTGCCAGCAGCCAGGGACTGACTGACACCTACGAGCAGTACTTC.

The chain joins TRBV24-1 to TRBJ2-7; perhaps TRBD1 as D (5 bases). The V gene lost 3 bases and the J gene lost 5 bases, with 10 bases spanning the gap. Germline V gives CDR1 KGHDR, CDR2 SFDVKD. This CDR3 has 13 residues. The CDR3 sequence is CATSDGKGNEQYF. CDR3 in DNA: TGTGCCACCAGTGATGGAAAGGGGAACGAGCAGTACTTC.

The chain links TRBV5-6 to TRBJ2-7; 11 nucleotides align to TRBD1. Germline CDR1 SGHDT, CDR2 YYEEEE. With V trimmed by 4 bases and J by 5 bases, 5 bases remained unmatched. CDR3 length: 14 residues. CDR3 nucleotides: TGTGCCAGCAGCCTTGGACAGGGGGCTAACGAGCAGTACTTC. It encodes CASSLGQGANEQYF.

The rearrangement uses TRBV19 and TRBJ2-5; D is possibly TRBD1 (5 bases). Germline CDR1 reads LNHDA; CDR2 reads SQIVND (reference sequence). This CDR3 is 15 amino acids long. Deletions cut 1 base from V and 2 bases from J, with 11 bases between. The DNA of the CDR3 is TGTGCCAGTAGTATAGCTAGGGCAGGGCAAGAGACCCAGTACTTC. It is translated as CASSIARAGQETQYF.

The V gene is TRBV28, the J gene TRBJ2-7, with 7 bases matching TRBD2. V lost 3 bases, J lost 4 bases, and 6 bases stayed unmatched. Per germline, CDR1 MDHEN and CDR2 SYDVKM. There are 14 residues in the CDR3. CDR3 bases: TGTGCCAGCAGTTTTTGGGGGGAGGGTTACGAGCAGTACTTC. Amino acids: CASSFWGEGYEQYF.